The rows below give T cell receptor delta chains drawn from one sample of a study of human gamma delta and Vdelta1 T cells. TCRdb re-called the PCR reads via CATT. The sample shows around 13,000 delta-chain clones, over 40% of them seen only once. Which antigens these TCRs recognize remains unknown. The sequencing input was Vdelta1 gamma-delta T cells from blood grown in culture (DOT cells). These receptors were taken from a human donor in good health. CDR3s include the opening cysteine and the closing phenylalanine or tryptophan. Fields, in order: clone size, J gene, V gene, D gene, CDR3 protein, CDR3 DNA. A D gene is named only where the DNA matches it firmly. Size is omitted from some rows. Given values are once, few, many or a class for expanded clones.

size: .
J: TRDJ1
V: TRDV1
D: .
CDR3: CALGELSSRDTDKLIF
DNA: TGTGCTCTTGGGGAACTCTCTTCCCGCGACACCGATAAACTCATCTTT

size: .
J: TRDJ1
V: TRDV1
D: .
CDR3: CALGELALLGRGDTLTDKLIF
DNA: TGTGCTCTTGGGGAACTAGCTCTACTTGGGCGGGGCGATACCCTTACCGATAAACTCATCTTT

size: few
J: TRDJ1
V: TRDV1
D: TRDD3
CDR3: CALGERVNWGMQHTDKLIF
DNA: TGTGCTCTTGGGGAACGAGTAAATTGGGGGATGCAACACACCGATAAACTCATCTTT

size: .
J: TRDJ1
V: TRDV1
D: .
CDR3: CALGIPSPYTDKLIF
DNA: TGTGCTCTTGGGATTCCTTCCCCGTACACCGATAAACTCATCTTT

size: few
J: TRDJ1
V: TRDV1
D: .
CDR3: CALGERRATLVVGVYTDKLIF
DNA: TGTGCTCTTGGGGAAAGAAGAGCGACACTGGTGGTGGGGGTGTACACCGATAAACTCATCTTT

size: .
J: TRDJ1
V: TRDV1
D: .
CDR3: CALGPPTFSPSHGSGTPYTDKLIF
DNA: TGTGCTCTTGGGCCGCCTACTTTCTCGCCTTCCCATGGTTCTGGGACCCCGTACACCGATAAACTCATCTTT

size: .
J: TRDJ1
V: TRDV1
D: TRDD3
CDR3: CALGELLEPLTGGKYTDKLIF
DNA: TGTGCTCTTGGGGAACTCTTAGAACCCCTTACTGGGGGAAAGTACACCGATAAACTCATCTTT

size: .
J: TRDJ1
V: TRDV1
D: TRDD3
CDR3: CALGAHALLPGPMSGGIHFISRYTDKLIF
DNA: TGTGCTCTTGGGGCCCACGCCTTGCTTCCTGGCCCAATGTCTGGGGGGATACATTTCATTAGCAGGTACACCGATAAACTCATCTTT

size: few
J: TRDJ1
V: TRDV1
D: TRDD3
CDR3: CALGEVPRSVASWGILLIF
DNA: TGTGCTCTTGGGGAAGTTCCTCGCTCTGTCGCTTCCTGGGGGATTTTACTCATCTTT

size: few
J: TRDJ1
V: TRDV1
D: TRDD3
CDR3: CALGERVQGGYVYTDKLIF
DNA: TGTGCTCTTGGGGAAAGGGTCCAAGGGGGATACGTCTATACCGATAAACTCATCTTT

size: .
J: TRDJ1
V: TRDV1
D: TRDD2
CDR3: CALGSGFLRSTGSQTDKLIF
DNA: TGTGCTCTTGGGTCTGGCTTCCTACGAAGTACTGGGAGTCAGACCGATAAACTCATCTTT

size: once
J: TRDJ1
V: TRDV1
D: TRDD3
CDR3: CALGELSAWEHLGGYRYTDKLIF
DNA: TGTGCTCTTGGGGAACTTTCGGCTTGGGAGCACCTTGGGGGATACAGGTACACCGATAAACTCATCTTT

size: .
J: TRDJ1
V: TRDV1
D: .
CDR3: CALGELETYAANVRLIF
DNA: TGTGCTCTTGGGGAACTAGAAACCTACGCCGCCAATGTGAGACTCATCTTT

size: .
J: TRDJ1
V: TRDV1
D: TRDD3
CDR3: CALGELLPLLLGDTGYTDKLIF
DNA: TGTGCTCTTGGGGAACTACTTCCCCTACTACTGGGGGATACGGGGTACACCGATAAACTCATCTTT

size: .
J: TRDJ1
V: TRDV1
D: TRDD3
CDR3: CALGGPRNWGNYTDKLIF
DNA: TGTGCTCTTGGGGGGCCCCGAAACTGGGGGAATTACACCGATAAACTCATCTTT

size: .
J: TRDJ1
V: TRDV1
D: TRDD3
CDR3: CALGPHRSLLSRTGVRFTDKLIF
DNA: TGTGCTCTTGGGCCCCACCGGAGCCTTCTCAGTCGTACTGGGGTTAGGTTCACCGATAAACTCATCTTT

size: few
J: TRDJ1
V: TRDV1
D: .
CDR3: CALKGAFSRPTDKLIF
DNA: TGTGCTCTTAAAGGGGCCTTCTCCCGGCCCACCGATAAACTCATCTTT

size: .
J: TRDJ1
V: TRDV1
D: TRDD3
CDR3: CALGETPYGSQWAGDTWGSAADKLIF
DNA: TGTGCTCTTGGGGAAACCCCCTATGGCTCACAATGGGCCGGGGATACGTGGGGGTCCGCCGCCGATAAACTCATCTTT

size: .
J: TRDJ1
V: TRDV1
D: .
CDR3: CALGELRFFLPPWGRKGDNDKLIF
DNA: TGTGCTCTTGGGGAACTTCGATTCTTCCTACCACCCTGGGGGAGAAAGGGGGACAACGATAAACTCATCTTT

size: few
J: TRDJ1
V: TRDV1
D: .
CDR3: CALGVLGLGHTDKLIF
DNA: TGTGCTCTTGGGGTATTAGGTCTGGGGCACACCGATAAACTCATCTTT

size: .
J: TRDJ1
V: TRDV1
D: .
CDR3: CALGEPRVDREGYTDKLIF
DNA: TGTGCTCTTGGGGAACCCCGCGTCGACAGAGAGGGGTACACCGATAAACTCATCTTT

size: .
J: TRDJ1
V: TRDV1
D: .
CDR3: CALGEPRPDRAWTDKLIF
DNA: TGTGCTCTTGGGGAACCCAGGCCCGACCGGGCGTGGACCGATAAACTCATCTTT

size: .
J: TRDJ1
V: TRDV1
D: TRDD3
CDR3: CALGEDPLLGDTLTDKLIF
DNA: TGTGCTCTTGGGGAAGATCCACTACTGGGGGATACTCTGACCGATAAACTCATCTTT

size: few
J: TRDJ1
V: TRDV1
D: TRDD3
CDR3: CALGAIPTKGIRATDKLIF
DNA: TGTGCTCTTGGGGCTATTCCTACTAAGGGGATACGTGCCACCGATAAACTCATCTTT

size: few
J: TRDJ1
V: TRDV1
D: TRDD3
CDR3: CALGELGVLGARGYGKYTDKLIF
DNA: TGTGCTCTTGGGGAATTAGGGGTATTAGGCGCCCGGGGATACGGGAAGTACACCGATAAACTCATCTTT

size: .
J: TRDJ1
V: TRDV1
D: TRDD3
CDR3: CALGELEVVLPPSGGSGGYTDKLIF
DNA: TGTGCTCTTGGGGAACTAGAAGTGGTCCTACCGCCCTCCGGAGGATCTGGGGGATACACCGATAAACTCATCTTT

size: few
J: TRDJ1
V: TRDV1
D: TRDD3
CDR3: CALGEPLARADPRLTGGEANLYTDKLIF
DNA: TGTGCTCTTGGGGAACCATTGGCTCGAGCCGACCCAAGGCTTACTGGGGGGGAGGCTAACCTTTACACCGATAAACTCATCTTT

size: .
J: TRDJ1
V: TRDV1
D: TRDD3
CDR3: CALGEGNRSFWGFLPETSNTDKLIF
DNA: TGTGCTCTTGGGGAAGGGAATCGGTCTTTCTGGGGGTTTCTACCCGAAACCTCGAACACCGATAAACTCATCTTT

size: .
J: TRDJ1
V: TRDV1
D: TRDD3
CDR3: CALGEPLVLGDRSDKLIF
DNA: TGTGCTCTTGGGGAACCCCTTGTACTGGGGGATAGATCCGATAAACTCATCTTT

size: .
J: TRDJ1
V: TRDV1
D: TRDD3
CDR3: CALGEFVSLLGDRPQDYTDKLIF
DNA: TGTGCTCTTGGGGAATTTGTTTCCTTGTTGGGGGATCGTCCCCAAGACTACACCGATAAACTCATCTTT

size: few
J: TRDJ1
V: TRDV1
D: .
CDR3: CALGAYPFLIGGDHIRGDKLIF
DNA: TGTGCTCTTGGGGCCTACCCCTTCCTCATAGGGGGGGATCATATACGAGGGGATAAACTCATCTTT

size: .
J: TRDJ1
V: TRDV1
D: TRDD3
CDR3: CALGERAGGYAPPPYTDKLIF
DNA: TGTGCTCTTGGGGAACGGGCTGGGGGATACGCTCCCCCCCCTTACACCGATAAACTCATCTTT

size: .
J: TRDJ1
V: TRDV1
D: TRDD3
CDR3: CALGELNPQRTGIRRYTDKLIF
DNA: TGTGCTCTTGGGGAACTAAACCCGCAGAGGACGGGGATACGCCGGTACACCGATAAACTCATCTTT

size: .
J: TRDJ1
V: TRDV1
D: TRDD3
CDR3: CALGLGGIPYTDKLIF
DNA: TGTGCTCTTGGTCTTGGGGGGATACCGTACACCGATAAACTCATCTTT

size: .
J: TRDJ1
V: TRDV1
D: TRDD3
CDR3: CALGDQPSPNAWRDTHTDKLIF
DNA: TGTGCTCTTGGGGACCAACCTTCCCCCAATGCGTGGAGGGATACGCACACCGATAAACTCATCTTT

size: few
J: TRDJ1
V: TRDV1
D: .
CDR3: CALVGVHGYWADKLIF
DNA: TGTGCTCTTGTAGGGGTCCACGGCTACTGGGCCGATAAACTCATCTTT

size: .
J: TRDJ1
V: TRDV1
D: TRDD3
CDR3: CALGERTSWGVTDKLIF
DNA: TGTGCTCTTGGGGAACGCACATCCTGGGGGGTCACCGATAAACTCATCTTT

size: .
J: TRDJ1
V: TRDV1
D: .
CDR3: CALGEPLYTDKLIF
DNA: TGTGCTCTTGGGGAACCCCTGTACACCGATAAACTCATCTTT

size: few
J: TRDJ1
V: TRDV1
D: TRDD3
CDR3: CALGELVLQGGGYSRYTDKLIF
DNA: TGTGCTCTTGGGGAACTGGTCCTACAAGGTGGGGGATACTCCCGGTACACCGATAAACTCATCTTT

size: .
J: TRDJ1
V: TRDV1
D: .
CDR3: CALGPRPERFFGGRAVGKLIF
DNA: TGTGCTCTTGGGCCTCGGCCAGAGAGGTTTTTTGGTGGTAGAGCCGTGGGTAAACTCATCTTT

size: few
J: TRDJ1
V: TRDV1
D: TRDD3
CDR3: CALGEFHPLGDRKSTDKLIF
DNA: TGTGCTCTTGGGGAATTCCACCCCCTGGGGGATAGGAAGTCCACCGATAAACTCATCTTT

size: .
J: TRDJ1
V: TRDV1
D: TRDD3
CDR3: CALGGPYIWGFDGCLNDKLIF
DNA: TGTGCTCTTGGGGGGCCCTACATCTGGGGGTTTGATGGGTGTCTGAATGATAAACTCATCTTT

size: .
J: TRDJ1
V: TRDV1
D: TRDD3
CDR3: CALGELPTFGLLGDAEYTDKLIF
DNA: TGTGCTCTTGGGGAGCTACCTACTTTTGGACTACTGGGGGATGCAGAATACACCGATAAACTCATCTTT

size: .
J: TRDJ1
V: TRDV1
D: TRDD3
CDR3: CALGELTNLYRGIGPGGLIF
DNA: TGTGCTCTTGGGGAACTCACAAACCTCTACCGGGGGATCGGGCCGGGCGGACTCATCTTT

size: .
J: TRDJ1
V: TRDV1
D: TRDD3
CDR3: CALGEISGGRSYNRLLGDLGVWYTDKLIF
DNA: TGTGCTCTTGGGGAGATCTCTGGGGGCCGTTCCTACAACCGTTTACTGGGGGATTTAGGTGTTTGGTACACCGATAAACTCATCTTT

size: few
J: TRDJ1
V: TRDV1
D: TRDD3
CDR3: CALGELGLLLLLGGYKYTDKLIF
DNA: TGTGCTCTTGGGGAACTGGGCCTACTTCTCCTTCTGGGGGGTTATAAGTACACCGATAAACTCATCTTT

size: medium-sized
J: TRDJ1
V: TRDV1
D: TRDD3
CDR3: CALGVGPAPSEPWGIPQHTDKLIF
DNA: TGTGCTCTTGGGGTCGGACCGGCCCCCTCGGAGCCCTGGGGGATACCCCAACACACCGATAAACTCATCTTT

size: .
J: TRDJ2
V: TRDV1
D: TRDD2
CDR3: CALGEQGPFLLTGKPGAAQLFF
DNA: TGTGCTCTTGGGGAACAAGGTCCCTTCCTACTTACTGGGAAACCCGGCGCGGCACAACTCTTCTTT

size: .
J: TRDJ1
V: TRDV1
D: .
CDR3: CALGEPLPNRLGATDKLIF
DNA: TGTGCTCTTGGGGAACCACTTCCTAACCGACTGGGGGCCACCGATAAACTCATCTTT

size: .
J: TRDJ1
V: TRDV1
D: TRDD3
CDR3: CALGDLLGDTRTDKLIF
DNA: TGTGCTCTTGGGGACCTACTGGGGGATACGCGCACCGATAAACTCATCTTT

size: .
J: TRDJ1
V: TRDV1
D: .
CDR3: CALGEGPLLWSWDPLKLIF
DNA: TGTGCTCTTGGGGAAGGCCCCCTCCTATGGTCCTGGGACCCCCTTAAACTCATCTTT